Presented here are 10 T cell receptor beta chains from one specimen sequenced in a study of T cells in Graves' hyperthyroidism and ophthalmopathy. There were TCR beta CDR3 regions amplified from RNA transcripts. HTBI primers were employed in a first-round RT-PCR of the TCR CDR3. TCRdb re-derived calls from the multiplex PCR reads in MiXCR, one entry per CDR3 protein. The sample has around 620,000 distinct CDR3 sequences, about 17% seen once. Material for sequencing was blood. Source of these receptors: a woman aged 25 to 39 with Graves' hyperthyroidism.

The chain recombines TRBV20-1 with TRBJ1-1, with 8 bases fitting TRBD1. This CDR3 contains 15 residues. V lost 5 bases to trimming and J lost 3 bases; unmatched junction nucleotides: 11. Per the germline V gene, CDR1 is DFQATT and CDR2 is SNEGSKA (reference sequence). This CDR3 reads CSAGHRGRGDTEAFF. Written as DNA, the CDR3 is TGCAGTGCTGGCCACAGGGGGAGAGGGGACACTGAAGCTTTCTTT.

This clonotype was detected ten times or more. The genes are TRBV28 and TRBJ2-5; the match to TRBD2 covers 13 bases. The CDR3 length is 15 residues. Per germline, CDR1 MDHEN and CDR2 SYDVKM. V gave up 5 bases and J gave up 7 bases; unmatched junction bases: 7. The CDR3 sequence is CASSRLAGGWWTQYF. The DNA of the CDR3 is TGTGCCAGCAGTAGACTAGCGGGAGGTTGGTGGACCCAGTACTTC.

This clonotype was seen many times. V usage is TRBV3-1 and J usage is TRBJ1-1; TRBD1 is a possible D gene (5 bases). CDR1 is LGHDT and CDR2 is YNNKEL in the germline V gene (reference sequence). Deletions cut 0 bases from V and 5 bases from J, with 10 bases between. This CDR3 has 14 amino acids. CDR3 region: CASSQDLGRTEAFF. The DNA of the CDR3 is TGTGCCAGCAGCCAAGATCTGGGGCGGACTGAAGCTTTCTTT.

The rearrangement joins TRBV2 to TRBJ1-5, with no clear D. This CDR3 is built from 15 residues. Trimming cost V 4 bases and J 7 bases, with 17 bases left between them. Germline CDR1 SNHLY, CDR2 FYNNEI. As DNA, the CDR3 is TGTGCCAGCAGTGTTGAGACCCTTGGAAGCCAGCCCCAGCATTTT. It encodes CASSVETLGSQPQHF.

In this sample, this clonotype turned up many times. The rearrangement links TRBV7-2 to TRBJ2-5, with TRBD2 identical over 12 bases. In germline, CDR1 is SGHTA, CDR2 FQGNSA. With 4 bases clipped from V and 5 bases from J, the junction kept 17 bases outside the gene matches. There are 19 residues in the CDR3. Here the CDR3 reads CASSYDGSLAGGLAETQYF. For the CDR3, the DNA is TGTGCCAGCAGCTACGATGGGAGCCTAGCGGGAGGGCTTGCGGAGACCCAGTACTTC.

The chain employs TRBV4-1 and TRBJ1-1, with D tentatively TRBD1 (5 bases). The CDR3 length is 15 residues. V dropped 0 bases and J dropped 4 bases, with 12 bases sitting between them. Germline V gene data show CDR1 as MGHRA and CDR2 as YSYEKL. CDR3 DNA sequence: TGCGCCAGCAGCCAAGAGCCCCGGGGGAGCACTGAAGCTTTCTTT. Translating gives CASSQEPRGSTEAFF.

CDR3 region: CASSPQDSRVETQYF. The CDR3 nucleotides are TGTGCCAGCAGCCCCCAGGACTCTAGAGTGGAGACCCAGTACTTC. The chain is built from TRBV7-6 and TRBJ2-5; weak D call: TRBD2 (5 bases). The V and J ends lost 5 bases and 5 bases respectively, with 18 bases between them. The CDR3 is 15 amino acids. In germline, CDR1 is SGHVS, CDR2 FNYEAQ.

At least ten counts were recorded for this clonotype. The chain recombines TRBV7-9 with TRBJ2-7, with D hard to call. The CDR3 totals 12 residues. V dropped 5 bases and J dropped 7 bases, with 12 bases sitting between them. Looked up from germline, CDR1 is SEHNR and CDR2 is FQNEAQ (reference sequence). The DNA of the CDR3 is TGTGCCAGCAGCCCCCACGGGTGGGAGCAGTACTTC. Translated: CASSPHGWEQYF.

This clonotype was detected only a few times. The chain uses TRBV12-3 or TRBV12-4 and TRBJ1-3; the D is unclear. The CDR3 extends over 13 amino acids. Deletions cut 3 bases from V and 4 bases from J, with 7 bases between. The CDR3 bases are TGTGCCAGCAGTTTCTCAGGAGGAAACACCATATATTTT. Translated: CASSFSGGNTIYF.

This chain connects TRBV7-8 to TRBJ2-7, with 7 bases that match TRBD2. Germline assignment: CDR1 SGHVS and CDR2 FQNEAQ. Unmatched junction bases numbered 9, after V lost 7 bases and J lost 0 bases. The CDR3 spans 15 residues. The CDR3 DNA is TGTGCCAGCACTAAGCGGGGATTAAGCTCCTACGAGCAGTACTTC. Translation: CASTKRGLSSYEQYF.